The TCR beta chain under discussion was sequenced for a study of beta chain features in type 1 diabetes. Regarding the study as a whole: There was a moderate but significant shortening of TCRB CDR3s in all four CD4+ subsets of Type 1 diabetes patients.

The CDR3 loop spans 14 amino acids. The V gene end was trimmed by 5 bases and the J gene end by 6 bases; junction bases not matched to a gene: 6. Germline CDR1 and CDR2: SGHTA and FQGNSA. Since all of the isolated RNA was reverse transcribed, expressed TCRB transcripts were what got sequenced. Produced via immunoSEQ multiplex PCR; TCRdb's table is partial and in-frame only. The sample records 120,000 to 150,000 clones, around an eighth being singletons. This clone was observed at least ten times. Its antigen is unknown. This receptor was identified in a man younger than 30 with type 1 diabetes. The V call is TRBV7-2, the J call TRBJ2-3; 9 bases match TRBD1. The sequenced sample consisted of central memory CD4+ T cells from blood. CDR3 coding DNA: TGTGCCAGCAGCCTGGGGACAGGGTCGGATACGCAGTATTTT. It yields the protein CASSLGTGSDTQYF.